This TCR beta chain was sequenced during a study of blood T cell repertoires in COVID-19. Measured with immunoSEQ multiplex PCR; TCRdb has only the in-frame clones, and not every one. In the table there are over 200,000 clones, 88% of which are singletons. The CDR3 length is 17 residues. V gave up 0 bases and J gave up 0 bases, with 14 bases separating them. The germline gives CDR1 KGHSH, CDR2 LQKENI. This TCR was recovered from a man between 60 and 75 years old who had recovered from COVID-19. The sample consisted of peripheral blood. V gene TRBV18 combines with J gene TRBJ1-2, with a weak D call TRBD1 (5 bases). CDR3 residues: CASSPPSSLTANYGYTF. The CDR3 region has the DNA TGTGCCAGCTCACCACCATCGAGTCTGACAGCTAACTATGGCTACACCTTC.